This T cell receptor beta chain was sequenced in a study of blood T cells in healthy people across ages. Across the study: Capture via template switching afforded approximately one barcoded beta molecule per two T cells. Study-wide findings and caveats: Age showed a roughly linear inverse relationship with TCR beta diversity per million T cells.

The donors, healthy Caucasians from Russia, were aged about 6 to 90. The use of a sample-barcoded 5' primer and a J-beta primer mix characterized a second PCR of roughly 7 to 11 cycles. TCRdb processed the 5' RACE reads anew with MiXCR; each CDR3 protein has one entry. The sample contains 600,000 or so distinct CDR3 sequences, 47% of which appear only once. The junction had 9 bases not matched to a gene; V was cut back by 4 bases and J by 7 bases. The CDR3 is 14 residues long. The germline CDR1 and CDR2 sequences are SGHDN and FVKESK. Note on this clonotype: Its antigen is not identified.

V gene TRBV14 combines with J gene TRBJ1-2, with 7 bases aligning to TRBD1. The sequenced sample consisted of blood. This receptor was obtained from a man older than 75 in good health. Here the CDR3 reads CASSPSTGSGGYTF. CDR3 DNA sequence: TGTGCCAGCAGCCCATCGACAGGGTCAGGTGGCTACACCTTC.